This T cell receptor (beta chain) was retrieved from a study of blood T cell repertoires in COVID-19. Study overall: Researchers got acute and convalescent COVID-19 samples from the United States, Italy and Spain. From T cells, B-cell-depleted T cells, or PBMCs came the material, which was cDNA or gDNA.

This clone was seen repeatedly, ten times or more. V was clipped by 5 bases and J by 1 base, with 8 bases between them. The CDR3 sequence is 13 residues long. From germline, CDR1 is SEHNR and CDR2 FQNEAQ (reference sequence). Original processing notes: How many nucleated cells were present was estimated from reference gene primer amplification. Profiling relied on immunoSEQ multiplex PCR, and the TCRdb table lists in-frame clones only, not all of them. The V and J calls and clone size come from that table; D and trimming were worked out from the DNA. This repertoire shows roughly 190,000 clones, 87% found once; its top ten account for around a fifth.

The chain combines TRBV7-9 with TRBJ1-1; no clear D gene. This sequence was found in a man between 60 and 75 years old with active or convalescent COVID-19. The source material was peripheral blood. Here the CDR3 DNA reads TGTGCCAGCAGCCAGGTCCCGAACACTGAAGCTTTCTTT. Protein sequence: CASSQVPNTEAFF.